This is a list of T cell receptor beta chains from one sample in a study of cytotoxic CD8 clonotypes in ibrutinib-treated CLL. Profiling relied on immunoSEQ multiplex PCR, and the TCRdb table lists in-frame clones only, not all of them. The data contain approximately 67,000 clones, more than 75% of them singletons. The sequencing here drew on PBMCs, taken at disease progression, from a patient treated with ibrutinib. All receptors come from a human donor with chronic lymphocytic leukemia. Each CDR3 is given with its conserved first and last residue. Fields, in order: V gene, D gene, clone size, J gene, CDR3 DNA, CDR3 protein. D genes are given only for firm matches. Expanded clones get a size class; other rows say once, few or many, or leave the size out.

>TRBV19|TRBD1|once|TRBJ1-1
TGTGCCAGCAAAACAGGGGTTGAAGCTTTCTTT
CASKTGVEAFF
>TRBV2|TRBD1|-|TRBJ1-4
TGTGCCAGCAGTTCGGACAGGGCTAAACTGTTTTTT
CASSSDRAKLFF
>TRBV5-1|TRBD1|-|TRBJ1-1
TGCGCCAGCAGCTTGGTCATCGACAGGGATGAAGCTTTCTTT
CASSLVIDRDEAFF
>TRBV2|-|few|TRBJ1-6
TGTGCCAGCAGTGAAGGGGAACAGGGCTATTCACCCCTCCACTTT
CASSEGEQGYSPLHF
>TRBV5-1|-|-|TRBJ1-2
TGCGCCAGCAGCGATACTCATCCGGGGGTTCGTGGCTATGGCTACACCTTC
CASSDTHPGVRGYGYTF
>TRBV10-3|-|few|TRBJ1-2
TGTGCCAGTGGCAGGGCCTATGGCTACACCTTC
CASGRAYGYTF
>TRBV4-1|-|-|TRBJ2-3
TGCGCCAGCAGCCACCCCACAGATACGCAGTATTTT
CASSHPTDTQYF
>TRBV27|-|-|TRBJ2-7
TGTGCCAGCAGTTTTATGGGTGGTAATGAGCAGTACTTC
CASSFMGGNEQYF
>TRBV5-1|-|-|TRBJ2-3
TGCGCCAGCAGCTTGGAAGAAACAGATACGCAGTATTTT
CASSLEETDTQYF
>TRBV5-1|TRBD1|-|TRBJ1-4
TGCGCCAGCAGCTGGAATCCGGGACAGTATAATGAAAAACTGTTTTTT
CASSWNPGQYNEKLFF
>TRBV28|-|-|TRBJ2-7
TGTGCCAGCAGTTTACAGGGCTCCTACGAGCAGTACTTC
CASSLQGSYEQYF
>TRBV29-1|TRBD1|-|TRBJ1-2
TGCAGCTACTTACTATGGACAGGCGCCTACACCTTC
CSYLLWTGAYTF
>TRBV2|-|-|TRBJ1-1
TGTGCCAGCAACAGACAGACCATGAACACTGAAGCTTTCTTT
CASNRQTMNTEAFF
>TRBV5-4|TRBD2|-|TRBJ2-1
TGTGCCAGCAGCGGCCCCGTGGGAGGGTCTGGAAATGAGCAGTTCTTC
CASSGPVGGSGNEQFF
>TRBV28|-|-|TRBJ1-5
TGTGCCAGCAGTTTAGCGGGGCGCGGCAATCAGCCCCAGCATTTT
CASSLAGRGNQPQHF
>TRBV5-6|-|-|TRBJ2-5
TGTGCCAGCGGCATTGTCCACCAAGAGACCCAGTACTTC
CASGIVHQETQYF
>TRBV4-1|TRBD2|few|TRBJ2-1
TGCGCCAGCAGCCAGGTTCTAGCGGACTTGTCCTACAATGAGCAGTTCTTC
CASSQVLADLSYNEQFF
>TRBV19|TRBD1|-|TRBJ2-1
TGTGCCAGTAGTCGGGACAGGGGGTCCTACAATGAGCAGTTCTTC
CASSRDRGSYNEQFF
>TRBV7-2|-|-|TRBJ1-2
TGTGCCAGCAGCCTTTATTCGGGCTACACCTTC
CASSLYSGYTF
>TRBV30|-|-|TRBJ2-7
TGTGCCTGGAGGGTCTCGGGGTCGGTAACCTACGAGCAGTACTTC
CAWRVSGSVTYEQYF